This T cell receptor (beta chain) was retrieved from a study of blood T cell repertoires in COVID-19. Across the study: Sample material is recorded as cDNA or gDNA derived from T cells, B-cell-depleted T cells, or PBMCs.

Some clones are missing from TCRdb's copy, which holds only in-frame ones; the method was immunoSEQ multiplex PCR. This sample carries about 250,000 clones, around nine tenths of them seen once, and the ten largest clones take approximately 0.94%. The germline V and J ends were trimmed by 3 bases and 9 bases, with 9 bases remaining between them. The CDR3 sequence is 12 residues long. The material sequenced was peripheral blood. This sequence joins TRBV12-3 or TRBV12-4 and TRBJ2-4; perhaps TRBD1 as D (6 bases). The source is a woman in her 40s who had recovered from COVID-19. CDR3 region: CASSLTGGIQYF. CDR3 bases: TGTGCCAGCAGTTTGACAGGAGGCATTCAGTACTTC.